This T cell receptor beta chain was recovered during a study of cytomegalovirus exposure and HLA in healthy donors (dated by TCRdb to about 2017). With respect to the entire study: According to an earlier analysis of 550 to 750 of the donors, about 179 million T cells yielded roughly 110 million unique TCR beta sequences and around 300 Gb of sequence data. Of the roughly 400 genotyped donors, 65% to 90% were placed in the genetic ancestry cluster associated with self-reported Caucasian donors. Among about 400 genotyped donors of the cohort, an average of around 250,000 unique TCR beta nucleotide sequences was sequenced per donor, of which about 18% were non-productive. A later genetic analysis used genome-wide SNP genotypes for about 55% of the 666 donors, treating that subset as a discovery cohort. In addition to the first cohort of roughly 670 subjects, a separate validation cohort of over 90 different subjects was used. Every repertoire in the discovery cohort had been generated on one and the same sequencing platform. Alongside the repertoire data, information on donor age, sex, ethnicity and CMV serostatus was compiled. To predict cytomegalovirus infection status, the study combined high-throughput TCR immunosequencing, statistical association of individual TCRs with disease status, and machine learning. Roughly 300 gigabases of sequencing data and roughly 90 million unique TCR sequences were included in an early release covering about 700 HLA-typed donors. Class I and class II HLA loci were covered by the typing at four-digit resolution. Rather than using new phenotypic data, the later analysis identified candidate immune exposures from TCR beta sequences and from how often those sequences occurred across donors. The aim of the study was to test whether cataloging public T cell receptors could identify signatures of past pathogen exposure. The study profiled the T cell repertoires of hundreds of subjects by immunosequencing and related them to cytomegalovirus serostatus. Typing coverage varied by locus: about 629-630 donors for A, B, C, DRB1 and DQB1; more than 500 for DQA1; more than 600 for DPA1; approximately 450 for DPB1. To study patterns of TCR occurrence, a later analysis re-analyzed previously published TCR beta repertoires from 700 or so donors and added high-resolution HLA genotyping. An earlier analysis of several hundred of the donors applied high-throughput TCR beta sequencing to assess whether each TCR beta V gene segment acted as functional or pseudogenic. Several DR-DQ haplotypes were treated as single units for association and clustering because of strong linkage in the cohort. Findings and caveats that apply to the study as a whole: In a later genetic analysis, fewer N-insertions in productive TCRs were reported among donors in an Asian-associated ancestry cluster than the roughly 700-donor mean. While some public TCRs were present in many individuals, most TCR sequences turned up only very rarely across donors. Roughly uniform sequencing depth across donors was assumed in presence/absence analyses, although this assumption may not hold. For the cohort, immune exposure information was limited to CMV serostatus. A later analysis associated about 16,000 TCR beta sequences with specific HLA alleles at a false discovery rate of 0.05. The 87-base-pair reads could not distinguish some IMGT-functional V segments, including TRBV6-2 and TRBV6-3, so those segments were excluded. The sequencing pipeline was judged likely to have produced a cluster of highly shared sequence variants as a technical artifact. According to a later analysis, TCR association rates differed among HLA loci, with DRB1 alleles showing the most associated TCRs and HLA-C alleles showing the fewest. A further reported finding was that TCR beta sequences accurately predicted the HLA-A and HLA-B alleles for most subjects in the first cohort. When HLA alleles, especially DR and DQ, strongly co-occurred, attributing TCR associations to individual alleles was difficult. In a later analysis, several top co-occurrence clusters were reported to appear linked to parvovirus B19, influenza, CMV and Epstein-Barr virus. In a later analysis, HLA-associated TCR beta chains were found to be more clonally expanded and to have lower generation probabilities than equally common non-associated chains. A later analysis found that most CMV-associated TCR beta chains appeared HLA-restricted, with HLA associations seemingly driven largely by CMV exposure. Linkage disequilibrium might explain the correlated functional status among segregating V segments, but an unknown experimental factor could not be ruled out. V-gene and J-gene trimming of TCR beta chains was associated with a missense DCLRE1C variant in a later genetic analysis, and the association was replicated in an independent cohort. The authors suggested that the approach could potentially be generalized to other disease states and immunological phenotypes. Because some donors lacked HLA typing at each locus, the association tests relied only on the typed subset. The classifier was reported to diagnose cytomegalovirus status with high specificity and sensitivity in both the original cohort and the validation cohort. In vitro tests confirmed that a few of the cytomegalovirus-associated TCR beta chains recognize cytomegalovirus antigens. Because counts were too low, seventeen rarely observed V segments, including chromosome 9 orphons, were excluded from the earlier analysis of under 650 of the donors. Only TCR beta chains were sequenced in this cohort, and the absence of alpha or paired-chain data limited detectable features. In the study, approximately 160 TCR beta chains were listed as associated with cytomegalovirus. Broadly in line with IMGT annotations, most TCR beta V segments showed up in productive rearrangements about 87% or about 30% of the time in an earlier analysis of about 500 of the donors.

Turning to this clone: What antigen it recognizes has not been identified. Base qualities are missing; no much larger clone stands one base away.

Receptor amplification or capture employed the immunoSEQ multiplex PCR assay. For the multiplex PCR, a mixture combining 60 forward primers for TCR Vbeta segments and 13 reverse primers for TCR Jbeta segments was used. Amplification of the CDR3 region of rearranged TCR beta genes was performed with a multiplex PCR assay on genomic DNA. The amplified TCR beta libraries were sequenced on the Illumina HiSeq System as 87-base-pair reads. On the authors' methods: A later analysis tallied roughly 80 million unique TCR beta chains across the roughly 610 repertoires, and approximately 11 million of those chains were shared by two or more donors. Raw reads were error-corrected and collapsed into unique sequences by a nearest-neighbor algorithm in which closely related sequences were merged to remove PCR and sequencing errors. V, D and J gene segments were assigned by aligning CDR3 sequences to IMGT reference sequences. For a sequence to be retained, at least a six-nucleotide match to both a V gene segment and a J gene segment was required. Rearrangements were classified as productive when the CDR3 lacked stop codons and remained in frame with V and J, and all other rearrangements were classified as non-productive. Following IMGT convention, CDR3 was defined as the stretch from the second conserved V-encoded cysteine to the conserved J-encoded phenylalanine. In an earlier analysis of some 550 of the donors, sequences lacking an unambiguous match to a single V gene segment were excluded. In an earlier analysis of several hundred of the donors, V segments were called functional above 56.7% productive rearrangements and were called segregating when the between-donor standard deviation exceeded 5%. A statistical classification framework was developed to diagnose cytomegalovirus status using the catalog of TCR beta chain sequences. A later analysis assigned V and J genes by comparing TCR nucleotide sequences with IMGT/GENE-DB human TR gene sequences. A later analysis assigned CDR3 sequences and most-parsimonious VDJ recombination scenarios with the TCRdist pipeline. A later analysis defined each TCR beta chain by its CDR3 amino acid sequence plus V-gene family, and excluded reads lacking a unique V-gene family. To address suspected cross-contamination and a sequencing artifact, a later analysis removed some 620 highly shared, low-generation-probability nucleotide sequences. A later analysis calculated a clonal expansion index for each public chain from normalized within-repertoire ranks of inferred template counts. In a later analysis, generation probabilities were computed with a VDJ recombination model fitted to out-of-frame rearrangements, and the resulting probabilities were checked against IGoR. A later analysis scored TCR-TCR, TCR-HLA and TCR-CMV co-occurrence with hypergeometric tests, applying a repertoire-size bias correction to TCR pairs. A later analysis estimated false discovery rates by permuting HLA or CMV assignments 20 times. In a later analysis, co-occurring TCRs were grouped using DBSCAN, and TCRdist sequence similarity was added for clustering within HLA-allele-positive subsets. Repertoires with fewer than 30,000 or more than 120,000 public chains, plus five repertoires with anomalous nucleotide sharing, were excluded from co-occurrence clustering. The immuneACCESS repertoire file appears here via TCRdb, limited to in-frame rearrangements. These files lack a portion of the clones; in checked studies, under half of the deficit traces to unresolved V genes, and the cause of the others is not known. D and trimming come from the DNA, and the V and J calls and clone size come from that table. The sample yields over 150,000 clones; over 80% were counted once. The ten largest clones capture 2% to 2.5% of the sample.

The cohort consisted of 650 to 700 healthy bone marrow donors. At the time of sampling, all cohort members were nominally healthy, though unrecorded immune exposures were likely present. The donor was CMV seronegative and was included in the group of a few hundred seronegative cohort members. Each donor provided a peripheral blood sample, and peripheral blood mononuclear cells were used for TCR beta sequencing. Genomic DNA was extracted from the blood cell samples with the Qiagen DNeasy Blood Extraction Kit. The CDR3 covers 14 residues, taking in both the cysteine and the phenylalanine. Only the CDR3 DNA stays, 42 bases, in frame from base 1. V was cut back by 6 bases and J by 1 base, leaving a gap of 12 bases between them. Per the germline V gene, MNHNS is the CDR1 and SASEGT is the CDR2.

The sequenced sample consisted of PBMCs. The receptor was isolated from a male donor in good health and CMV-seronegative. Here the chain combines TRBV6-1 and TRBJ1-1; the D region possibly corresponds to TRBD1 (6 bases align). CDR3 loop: CASRRGGRNTEAFF. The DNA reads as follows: TGTGCCAGCAGACGAGGGGGAAGGAACACTGAAGCTTTCTTT.